This T cell receptor beta chain was identified in a study of shared clonotypes between healthy human individuals. Original data processing: Filtering differed because ImmunoSEQ produced junction-only sequences that carried no quality scores. Data came from immunoSEQ multiplex PCR; TCRdb stores just in-frame clones and leaves some out. That table is the source of V, J and clone size, and D and trimming were worked out from the DNA. Among some 790,000 clones, over 60% were seen once, and the ten largest hold approximately 1.8%. The CDR3 consists of 14 residues. The germline V gene has CDR1 SGHAT and CDR2 FQDESV (reference sequence). The V segment lost 6 bases and the J segment 9 bases; nucleotides outside the gene matches: 5.

Sequencing was carried out using memory CD4+ T cells sorted from blood. Subset reported: CD45RA-negative fraction. This receptor was identified in a woman in her 30s in good health. The rearrangement joins TRBV11-1 to TRBJ2-5, with 15 positions matching TRBD2. CDR3 residues: CASSRTSGRAAQYF. The CDR3 DNA follows: TGTGCCAGCAGTCGGACTAGCGGGAGGGCCGCCCAGTACTTC.